This T cell receptor beta chain is drawn from a study of cytotoxic CD8 clonotypes in ibrutinib-treated CLL. Study overall: Partial response occurred in roughly 25 patients and complete response in 2; at median about 72 months, roughly 15 remained remitted and roughly 12 progressed. Productive templates per sample averaged roughly 230,000; productive rearrangements, 75,000 to 100,000. Response sampling occurred after a median roughly 11 months of treatment (range 6 to 36).

Assay used: immunoSEQ multiplex PCR; TCRdb lists only in-frame clones, some missing. Among 57,000 or so clones listed, roughly 54% were seen once. Germline CDR1 MNHEY, CDR2 SVGAGI. This CDR3 has 11 residues. Trimming left V 4 bases short and J 8 bases short, with 5 bases between. The material was PBMCs, obtained at disease progression, from a patient treated with ibrutinib. The sequence derives from a human donor with chronic lymphocytic leukemia. The V and J genes are TRBV6-5 and TRBJ2-2; D is uncertain. CDR3 protein: CASSFAGELFF. The CDR3 region has the DNA TGTGCCAGCAGTTTCGCTGGGGAGCTGTTTTTT.